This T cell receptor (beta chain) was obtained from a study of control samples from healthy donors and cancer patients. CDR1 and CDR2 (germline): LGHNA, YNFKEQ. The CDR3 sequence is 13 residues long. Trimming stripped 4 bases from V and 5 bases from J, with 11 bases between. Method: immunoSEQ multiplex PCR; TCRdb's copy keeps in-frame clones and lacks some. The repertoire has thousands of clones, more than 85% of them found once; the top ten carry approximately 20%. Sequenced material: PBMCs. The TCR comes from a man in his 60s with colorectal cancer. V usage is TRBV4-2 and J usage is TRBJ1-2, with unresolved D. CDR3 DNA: TGTGCCAGCAGCCTCGTAGGTTCATATGGCTACACCTTC. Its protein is CASSLVGSYGYTF.